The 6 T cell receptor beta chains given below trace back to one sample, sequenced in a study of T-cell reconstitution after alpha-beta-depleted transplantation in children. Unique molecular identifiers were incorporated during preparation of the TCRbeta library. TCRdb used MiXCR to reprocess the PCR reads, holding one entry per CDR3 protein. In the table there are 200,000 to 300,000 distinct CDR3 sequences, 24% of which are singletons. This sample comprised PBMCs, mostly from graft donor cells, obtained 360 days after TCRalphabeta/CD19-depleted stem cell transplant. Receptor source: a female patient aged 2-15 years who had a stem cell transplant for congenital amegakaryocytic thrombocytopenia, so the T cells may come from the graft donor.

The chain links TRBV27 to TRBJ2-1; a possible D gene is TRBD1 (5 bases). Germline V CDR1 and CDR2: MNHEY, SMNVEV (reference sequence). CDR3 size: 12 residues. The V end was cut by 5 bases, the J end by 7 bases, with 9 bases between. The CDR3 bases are TGTGCCAGCAGTGCCAGGGTTAATGAGCAGTTCTTC. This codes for CASSARVNEQFF.

The CDR3 DNA sequence: TGCGCCAGCAACTGGGGTACAGGAGCCTATGGCTACACCTTC. Protein: CASNWGTGAYGYTF. The rearrangement links TRBV5-1 to TRBJ1-2; D is perhaps TRBD1 (5 bases). Germline V gene data show CDR1 as SGHRS and CDR2 as YFSETQ. The CDR3 length is 14 residues. The V gene lost 6 bases and the J gene lost 4 bases, with 16 bases spanning the gap.

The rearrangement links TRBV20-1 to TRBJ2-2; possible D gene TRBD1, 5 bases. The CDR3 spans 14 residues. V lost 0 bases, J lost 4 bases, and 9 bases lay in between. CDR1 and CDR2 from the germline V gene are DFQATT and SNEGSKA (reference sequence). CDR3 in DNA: TGCAGTGCTAGAGACAGGGTGTCCACCGGGGAGCTGTTTTTT. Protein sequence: CSARDRVSTGELFF.

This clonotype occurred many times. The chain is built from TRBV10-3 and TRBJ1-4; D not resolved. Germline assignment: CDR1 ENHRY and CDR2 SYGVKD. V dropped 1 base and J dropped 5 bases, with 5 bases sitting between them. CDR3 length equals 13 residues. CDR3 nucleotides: TGTGCCATCAGTGAGTTGGGAAATGAAAAACTGTTTTTT. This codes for CAISELGNEKLFF.

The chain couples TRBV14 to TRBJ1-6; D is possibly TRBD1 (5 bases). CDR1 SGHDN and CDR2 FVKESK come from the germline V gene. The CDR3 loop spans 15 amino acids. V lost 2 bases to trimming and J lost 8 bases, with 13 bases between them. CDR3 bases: TGTGCCAGCAGCCAATTCACAGGAACCTATTCACCCCTCCACTTT. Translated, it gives CASSQFTGTYSPLHF. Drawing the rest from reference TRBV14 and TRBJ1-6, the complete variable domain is EAGVTQFPSHSVIEKGQTVTLRCDPISGHDNLYWYRRVMGKEIKFLLHFVKESKQDESGMPNNRFLAERTGGTYSTLKVQPAELEDSGVYFCASSQFTGTYSPLHFGNGTRLTVT.

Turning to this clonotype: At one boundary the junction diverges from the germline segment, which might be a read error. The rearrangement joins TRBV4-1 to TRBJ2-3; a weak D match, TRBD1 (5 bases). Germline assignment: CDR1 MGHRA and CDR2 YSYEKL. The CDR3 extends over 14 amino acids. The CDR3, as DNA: TGCTCCAGCAGCCCCCAGGGCAACACAGATACGCAGTATTTT. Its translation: CSSSPQGNTDTQYF.